One sample yielded the 28 T cell receptor beta chains listed below, sequenced in a study of T cell responses to AZD1222 COVID-19 vaccine (dated by TCRdb to the early 2020s). The time point label on this specimen signifies: baseline before first vaccination. The method was the immunoSEQ multiplex PCR assay. TCRdb's version of the immuneACCESS table is confined to in-frame rearrangements and falls short of the full clone set. An unresolved V gene accounts for under half of the shortfall where checked; the remainder is of unknown origin. Within this sample are some 130,000 clones, with 90% to 95% of them counted one time only. Over 7.5% of the sample is held by the ten biggest clonotypes. This specimen consisted of peripheral blood, obtained on day 0 of AZD1222 vaccination. Receptor source: an adult in good health.

As regards this clone: At one end the junction does not follow the germline gene, possibly because of a read error. V usage is TRBV28 and J usage is TRBJ2-3, with D perhaps TRBD1 (5 bases). The CDR3 is made up of 13 amino acids. The germline V gene encodes CDR1 MDHEN and CDR2 SYDVKM. CDR3 amino acids: CASSLWGGNTQYF. Written as DNA, the CDR3 is TGTGCCAGCAGCTTATGGGGCGGTAATACGCAGTATTTT. The full variable domain, its missing parts supplied by reference TRBV28 and TRBJ2-3, is DVKVTQSSRYLVKRTGEKVFLECVQDMDHENMFWYRQDPGLGLRLIYFSYDVKMKEKGDIPEGYSVSREKKERFSLILESASTNQTSMYLCASSLWGGNTQYFGPGTRLTVL.

The chain is built from TRBV6-5 and TRBJ1-1; no reliable D call. CDR1 and CDR2 (germline): MNHEY, SVGAGI. V gave up 10 bases and J gave up 7 bases, with 19 bases separating them. CDR3 size: 13 residues. CDR3 bases: TGTGCCACTCTTATGGGGAGAAGACATGAAGCTTTCTTT. Translated: CATLMGRRHEAFF.

This clone has a single count. This chain's CDR3 is CASRVEGQETQYF. The CDR3 DNA follows: TGCGCCAGCAGAGTGGAGGGCCAAGAGACCCAGTACTTC. This sequence joins TRBV5-1 and TRBJ2-5; TRBD2 is a possible D gene (6 bases). Trimming took off 5 bases at V and 1 base at J, with 9 bases between the two ends. CDR1 and CDR2 from the germline V gene are SGHRS and YFSETQ. The CDR3 is 13 residues long.

This rearrangement joins TRBV19 to TRBJ1-1, with TRBD1 identical over 8 bases. The CDR3 consists of 14 residues. The J segment lost 7 bases and the V segment lost 4 bases, leaving 8 bases of the junction unmatched. The germline V gene has CDR1 LNHDA and CDR2 SQIVND (reference sequence). The DNA for the CDR3 is TGTGCCAGTAGTACCCGACAGGGGAGGGTTGAAGCTTTCTTT. The encoded protein is CASSTRQGRVEAFF.

The chain joins TRBV6-5 to TRBJ1-6; D is ambiguous. CDR1 and CDR2 from the germline V gene are MNHEY and SVGAGI. Trimming stripped 3 bases from V and 10 bases from J, with 19 bases between. The CDR3 runs to 16 residues. CDR3 DNA sequence: TGTGCCAGCAGTTATAGCGCCCGGCGTAGCGGATCACCCCTCCACTTT. It encodes CASSYSARRSGSPLHF.

CDR3 in DNA: TGTGCCAGCAGTGAACGGGACACTTGGGGCCCCACTGAAGCTTTCTTT. Translation: CASSERDTWGPTEAFF. This rearrangement joins TRBV2 to TRBJ1-1; tentatively, D is TRBD1 (6 bases). In germline, CDR1 is SNHLY, CDR2 FYNNEI. V shed 2 bases and J shed 4 bases, with 17 bases lying between them. This CDR3 spans 16 amino acids.

This chain uses TRBV6-5 with TRBJ1-1; TRBD1 might be the D (5 bases). Per germline, CDR1 MNHEY and CDR2 SVGAGI. There are 15 residues in the CDR3. Trimming left V 7 bases short and J 3 bases short, with 18 bases between. CDR3 bases: TGTGCCAGCACGAGAGCCCCGCAGGGCGACACTGAAGCTTTCTTT. It is translated as CASTRAPQGDTEAFF.

The V call is TRBV5-1, the J call TRBJ2-7; D is unclear. CDR3 length equals 16 residues. CDR1 SGHRS and CDR2 YFSETQ come from the germline V gene. Trimming removed 4 bases from V and 1 base from J, with 18 bases in between. CDR3 residues: CASSGRNSESSYEQYF. The CDR3 DNA is TGCGCCAGCAGCGGTAGGAACAGCGAATCTTCCTACGAGCAGTACTTC.

The chain employs TRBV2 and TRBJ1-5; a weak D match, TRBD1 (5 bases). V shed 6 bases and J shed 9 bases, with 21 bases lying between them. The CDR3 is 15 amino acids. Germline CDR1 is SNHLY and CDR2 is FYNNEI. The CDR3 DNA follows: TGTGCCAGCAGGGCCGGGACGGACGGCGGGTCGCCCCAGCATTTT. Its translation: CASRAGTDGGSPQHF.

The genes are TRBV3-1 (or the pseudogene TRBV3-2) and TRBJ1-2; D gene unclear. The germline V gene encodes CDR1 LGHDT and CDR2 YNNKEL (reference sequence). Trimming shortened V by 2 bases and J by 8 bases, and 12 bases separated the two germline ends. CDR3 length: 13 residues. In nucleotides, the CDR3 is TGTGCCAGCAGCCAATTAAGTGTGAGAGGCTACACCTTC. It yields the protein CASSQLSVRGYTF.

This clone came up once. V gene TRBV2 combines with J gene TRBJ1-2, with TRBD1 matching over 7 bases. Germline V gene sequence: CDR1 SNHLY, CDR2 FYNNEI. V lost 8 bases to trimming and J lost 6 bases; unmatched junction nucleotides: 6. This CDR3 has 12 amino acids. CDR3: CASVLQGHGYTF. In DNA form, the CDR3 reads TGTGCCAGCGTACTACAGGGGCATGGCTACACCTTC.

This chain uses TRBV28 with TRBJ2-7; TRBD2 matches 10 bases. The V gene's germline CDR1 is MDHEN and CDR2 SYDVKM. The CDR3 runs 18 residues. Germline trimming cut 5 bases from V and 4 bases from J; bases unmatched to any gene: 17. This CDR3 reads CASSAQRIKRGGFYEQYF. DNA for the CDR3: TGTGCCAGCAGTGCCCAAAGGATTAAGCGGGGGGGATTTTACGAGCAGTACTTC.

The J gene is TRBJ1-2, the V gene TRBV7-2, with D possibly being TRBD1 (5 bases). CDR1 and CDR2 (germline): SGHTA, FQGNSA. The CDR3 length is 13 residues. The ends were cut back, 8 bases at V and 5 bases at J, with 15 bases in the middle. CDR3 loop: CASAQTAPYGYTF. CDR3 in DNA: TGTGCCAGCGCCCAGACAGCCCCGTATGGCTACACCTTC.

This chain joins TRBV21-1 and TRBJ1-1; TRBD1, the table's D call, lacks a check against the DNA. TRBV21-1 has pseudogene status. The CDR3 sequence is 15 residues long. CDR3 in amino acids: CASSKDATGSAEAFF. CDR3 DNA: TGTGCCAGCAGCAAAGACGCGACAGGGAGTGCTGAAGCTTTCTTT.

The chain is built from TRBV7-9 and TRBJ2-7; D remains unclear. This CDR3 is 12 amino acids long. Germline V lookup: CDR1 SEHNR, CDR2 FQNEAQ (reference sequence). V was clipped by 5 bases and J by 7 bases, with 12 bases between them. CDR3 loop: CASSPHYLEQYF. CDR3 nucleotides: TGTGCCAGCAGCCCCCATTACTTGGAGCAGTACTTC. The full variable domain, completed using reference TRBV7-9 and TRBJ2-7, is DTGVSQNPRHKITKRGQNVTFRCDPISEHNRLYWYRQTLGQGPEFLTYFQNEAQLEKSRLLSDRFSAERPKGSFSTLEIQRTEQGDSAMYLCASSPHYLEQYFGPGTRLTVT.

This chain links TRBV14 with TRBJ2-7, with D unclear. The V end was cut by 0 bases, the J end by 5 bases, with 8 bases between. CDR1 and CDR2 (germline): SGHDN, FVKESK. The CDR3 spans 13 residues. This CDR3 is CASSQEVSDEQYF. The CDR3 DNA is TGTGCCAGCAGCCAAGAAGTGAGTGACGAGCAGTACTTC.

CDR3 nucleotides: TGTGCCAGCTCACCCGCGGCGAGAAACACTGAAGCTTTCTTT. It codes for CASSPAARNTEAFF. J is TRBJ1-1 and V is TRBV18; D is undetermined. There are 14 residues in the CDR3. Germline V gene lookup returns CDR1 KGHSH and CDR2 LQKENI. V was shortened by 3 bases and J by 2 bases, with 10 bases between the two germline ends.

V is TRBV5-8 and J is TRBJ1-2; tentative D call: TRBD1 (5 bases). Trimming cost V 6 bases and J 4 bases, with 13 bases left between them. Germline V gene data show CDR1 as SGHTS and CDR2 as YDEGEE. The CDR3 sequence is 13 residues long. CDR3 nucleotides: TGTGCCAGCAAACTGGGACCGGTCTATGGCTACACCTTC. Its translation is CASKLGPVYGYTF.

The chain links TRBV6-5 to TRBJ1-5, with a possible D match to TRBD1 (5 bases). Deletions cut 11 bases from V and 1 base from J, with 12 bases between. The length of the CDR3 is 13 residues. Germline CDR1 MNHEY, CDR2 SVGAGI. CDR3 region: CAPYEGSNQPQHF. The CDR3 coding sequence is TGTGCCCCCTATGAGGGGAGCAATCAGCCCCAGCATTTT.

The J gene is TRBJ2-3, the V gene TRBV6-4; TRBD2 is a possible D gene (5 bases). CDR1 and CDR2 from the germline V gene are MRHNA and SNTAGT. The CDR3 spans 15 residues. V was cut by 0 bases and J by 0 bases, with 7 bases left in between. The CDR3 DNA is TGTGCCAGCAGTGACTCTGCGGGCAGCACAGATACGCAGTATTTT. Encoded protein: CASSDSAGSTDTQYF.

This clone was observed a few times. The chain recombines TRBV30 with TRBJ1-6, with unresolved D. Trimming left V 2 bases short and J 10 bases short, with 6 bases between. This CDR3 is built from 11 residues. The germline V gene has CDR1 GTSNPN and CDR2 SVGIG (reference sequence). The DNA of the CDR3 is TGTGCCTGGAGTTCTCCCTCACCCCTCCACTTT. Translation gives CAWSSPSPLHF.

V usage is TRBV5-1 and J usage is TRBJ2-7; a weak D match, TRBD1 (7 bases). Germline CDR1 reads SGHRS; CDR2 reads YFSETQ. Trimming removed 4 bases from V and 4 bases from J, with 18 bases in between. This CDR3 is built from 15 residues. This chain's CDR3 is CASSQQQGGPYEQYF. DNA of the CDR3: TGCGCCAGCAGCCAGCAGCAGGGGGGCCCTTACGAGCAGTACTTC.

Points on this clone: One end of the junction varies from germline; a read error may be responsible. CDR3: CATSSSRDALF. CDR3 sequence (DNA): TGTGCCACCAGCAGCTCCCGGGACGCACTCTTC. The chain combines TRBV15 with TRBJ1-2, with D tentatively TRBD1 (5 bases). Germline-derived CDR1 and CDR2 are LNHNV and YYDKDF (reference sequence). The CDR3 runs to 11 residues.

The chain recombines TRBV7-9 with TRBJ2-2; possibly TRBD1 for D (6 bases). Germline V gene lookup returns CDR1 SEHNR and CDR2 FQNEAQ (reference sequence). CDR3 length: 14 residues. V was cut by 5 bases and J by 4 bases, with 11 bases left in between. CDR3 region: CASSTYRVTGELFF. The CDR3 nucleotides read TGTGCCAGCAGCACGTACAGGGTCACCGGGGAGCTGTTTTTT.

The CDR3, as DNA: TGTGCCAGCAGCTTAACCCCAGTATACACCGGGGAGCTGTTTTTT. Translating it yields CASSLTPVYTGELFF. This sequence joins TRBV7-2 and TRBJ2-2; no firm D call. V was clipped by 2 bases and J by 3 bases, with 10 bases between them. The CDR3 has 15 residues. Germline V lookup: CDR1 SGHTA, CDR2 FQGNSA.

V usage is TRBV6-6 and J usage is TRBJ1-1; no reliable D call. The V gene's germline CDR1 is MNHNY and CDR2 SVGAGI (reference sequence). The V end lost 0 bases, the J end lost 2 bases, and 7 bases lay between the germline ends. This CDR3 region has 14 residues. CDR3 sequence: CASSYSEANTEAFF. The CDR3 region has the DNA TGTGCCAGCAGTTACTCGGAGGCCAACACTGAAGCTTTCTTT.

V and J are TRBV18 and TRBJ1-2; no definite D call. The CDR3 contains 15 residues. Germline assignment: CDR1 KGHSH and CDR2 LQKENI. The ends were cut back, 2 bases at V and 4 bases at J, with 14 bases in the middle. This chain's CDR3 is CASSPNEGGGYGYTF. The CDR3 coding sequence is TGTGCCAGCTCACCAAACGAAGGTGGTGGCTATGGCTACACCTTC.

This clone turned up a few times. The CDR3 sequence is CASSHRQGHTEAFF. CDR3 DNA: TGCGCCAGCAGCCATCGACAGGGCCACACTGAAGCTTTCTTT. The rearrangement uses TRBV4-1 and TRBJ1-1, with 7 bases lining up with TRBD1. The CDR3 loop spans 14 amino acids. The germline V gene encodes CDR1 MGHRA and CDR2 YSYEKL. Trimming cost V 3 bases and J 3 bases; bases outside gene matches: 4.